The 10 T cell receptor beta chains given below trace back to one sample, sequenced in a study of circulating and synovial CD4+ cells in juvenile arthritis. TCRdb's table, derived via immunoSEQ multiplex PCR, lists solely in-frame clones and lacks some. Here the sample spans 1,200 or so clones, approximately 88% being singletons. Sequencing was done on a sample of HLA-DR+ CD4+ T cells from blood. Described subset: circulating pathogenic-like lymphocytes, sorted as HLA-DR+CD14-CD3+CD4+CD25low/- blood T cells. The receptors here all came from a human patient with juvenile idiopathic arthritis. Some clones in this sample may be carry-over from other donors' samples.

The gene calls are TRBV30 and TRBJ1-1, with TRBD1 matching 7 bases. The CDR3 extends over 13 amino acids. The V and J ends lost 5 bases and 1 base, in that order; junction bases with no gene match: 4. Germline CDR1 is GTSNPN and CDR2 is SVGIG (reference sequence). The DNA of the CDR3 is TGTGCCTGGCGGACAGGCTCGAACACTGAAGCTTTCTTT. This translates into CAWRTGSNTEAFF.

This chain links TRBV5-1 with TRBJ1-2; TRBD1 matches at 11 bases. The germline V gene encodes CDR1 SGHRS and CDR2 YFSETQ. CDR3 length: 14 amino acids. V gave up 4 bases and J gave up 4 bases; unmatched junction bases: 3. The CDR3: CASSPGTGGYGYTF. The CDR3 DNA sequence: TGCGCCAGCAGCCCCGGGACAGGGGGCTATGGCTACACCTTC.

The chain is built from TRBV28 and TRBJ2-1, with D maybe TRBD2 (6 bases). V shed 5 bases and J shed 7 bases, with 12 bases lying between them. CDR3 length: 13 residues. Germline-derived CDR1 and CDR2 are MDHEN and SYDVKM. In DNA, the CDR3 is TGTGCCAGCAGTCCTAGCGCCTCGAATGAGCAGTTCTTC. Residues: CASSPSASNEQFF.

The genes are TRBV25-1 and TRBJ1-3; possibly TRBD1 for D (5 bases). Trimming took 7 bases from V and 1 from J, leaving 8 bases between them. CDR3 length: 13 residues. CDR1 MGHDK and CDR2 SYGVNS come from the germline V gene. The CDR3 sequence is CASNRGSGNTIYF. Written as DNA, the CDR3 is TGTGCCAGCAATCGGGGGTCTGGAAACACCATATATTTT. Complete variable domain (other parts from reference TRBV25-1 and TRBJ1-3): EADIYQTPRYLVIGTGKKITLECSQTMGHDKMYWYQQDPGMELHLIHYSYGVNSTEKGDLSSESTVSRIRTEHFPLTLESARPSHTSQYLCASNRGSGNTIYFGEGSWLTVV.

This chain connects TRBV10-3 to TRBJ2-1; TRBD1 aligns across 8 bases. Per the germline V gene, CDR1 is ENHRY and CDR2 is SYGVKD. This CDR3 is built from 16 residues. Losses at the gene ends were 6 bases for V and 3 bases for J; bases not matched to a gene: 10. Here the CDR3 reads CAIRASGTGVYNEQFF. DNA for the CDR3: TGTGCCATCAGGGCCTCCGGGACAGGAGTCTACAATGAGCAGTTCTTC.

This chain links TRBV30 with TRBJ2-3; TRBD1 is a possible D gene (5 bases). The CDR3 consists of 14 residues. Germline-derived CDR1 and CDR2 are GTSNPN and SVGIG (reference sequence). V dropped 4 bases and J dropped 2 bases, with 13 bases sitting between them. As DNA, the CDR3 is TGTGCCTGGAAAAGGGGTCAGCCCACAGATACGCAGTATTTT. It is translated as CAWKRGQPTDTQYF.

V usage is TRBV6-5 and J usage is TRBJ1-3; 7 bases match TRBD1. The CDR3 sequence is 15 residues long. Germline V gene lookup returns CDR1 MNHEY and CDR2 SVGAGI. The V gene end was trimmed by 6 bases and the J gene end by 4 bases; junction bases not matched to a gene: 9. CDR3 nucleotides: TGTGCCAGCAGACGACAGGGTACGACGGGAAACACCATATATTTT. It encodes CASRRQGTTGNTIYF.

This clone occurred once. The chain couples TRBV9 to TRBJ1-2; D gene ambiguous. Per the germline V gene, CDR1 is SGDLS and CDR2 is YYNGEE. The CDR3 loop spans 14 amino acids. V was clipped by 4 bases and J by 3 bases, with 13 bases between them. In nucleotides, the CDR3 is TGTGCCAGCAGCTTCGGACCGGGATACTATGGCTACACCTTC. Amino acids: CASSFGPGYYGYTF.

The chain combines TRBV27 with TRBJ2-7; possibly TRBD2 for D (6 bases). CDR3 size: 14 residues. The germline gives CDR1 MNHEY, CDR2 SMNVEV (reference sequence). V was pared by 7 bases and J by 4 bases, with 17 bases between. The DNA for the CDR3 is TGTGCCAGCACTTATGGGCGGGGCCCTTACGAGCAGTACTTC. This gives the protein CASTYGRGPYEQYF.

In this sample, this clone turned up once. The chain combines TRBV5-1 with TRBJ1-1; 7 bases line up with TRBD1. The CDR3 has 15 amino acids. Losses at the gene ends were 6 bases for V and 0 bases for J; bases not matched to a gene: 8. In germline, CDR1 is SGHRS, CDR2 YFSETQ. CDR3 residues: CASTWDSAVNTEAFF. CDR3 nucleotide sequence: TGCGCCAGCACCTGGGACAGCGCCGTGAACACTGAAGCTTTCTTT.